The 15 T cell receptor beta chains in this list originate from one sample, sequenced in a study of CD8+CD57+ T cells in acquired aplastic anemia. The study profiled TCR beta VDJ and CDR3 using genomic DNA as template. Each CDR3 protein gets one entry after TCRdb re-called the reads with MiXCR. The table includes some 120,000 distinct CDR3 sequences, 48% detected once. The sample comprised sorted CD4+, CD8+, or CD8+CD57+ T cells (not recorded which) from PBMCs. These receptors were taken from a human donor in good health, serving as a control.

A remark on this clonotype: One end of the junction is discordant with germline, which a read error may explain. The V gene is TRBV12-3 or TRBV12-4, the J gene TRBJ2-3, with TRBD1 matching over 8 bases. The CDR3 is 15 residues long. The CDR3 reads CACSPGTGQADTQYF. In DNA, the CDR3 is TGTGCCTGCAGCCCTGGGACAGGACAGGCAGATACGCAGTATTTT.

This clonotype has just a few counts. This chain joins TRBV7-9 and TRBJ1-6; D gene uncertain. With 1 base removed from V and 10 bases from J, the gap between germline ends came to 5 bases. The CDR3 length is 12 residues. Per germline, CDR1 SEHNR and CDR2 FQNEAQ (reference sequence). The CDR3 coding sequence is TGTGCCAGCAGCTTAGAAGGGTCACCCCTCCACTTT. Translating gives CASSLEGSPLHF.

The table lists this clonotype with many counts. This chain connects TRBV7-3 to TRBJ1-5, with D uncertain. Deletions cut 1 base from V and 6 bases from J, with 22 bases between. The CDR3 is 18 residues long. Germline V gives CDR1 SGHTA, CDR2 FQGTGA. CDR3 protein: CASSLKSRDRGWGQPQHF. CDR3 sequence (DNA): TGTGCCAGCAGCTTAAAGTCGCGAGACCGGGGTTGGGGTCAGCCCCAGCATTTT.

The genes are TRBV29-1 and TRBJ1-2; D remains ambiguous. From germline, CDR1 is SQVTM and CDR2 ANQGSEA. The CDR3 is 11 residues long. Trimming pared 3 bases from V and 8 bases from J, leaving 10 bases between. This CDR3 reads CSVDSVRGYTF. CDR3 bases: TGCAGCGTTGATAGTGTTCGGGGCTACACCTTC.

There are a few counts of this clonotype. CDR3 DNA sequence: TGCAGTGCTAGTACAGGGTACAATGAGCAGTTCTTC. Translation: CSASTGYNEQFF. The rearrangement uses TRBV20-1 and TRBJ2-1; D possibly corresponds to TRBD1 (6 bases). Germline V gene lookup returns CDR1 DFQATT and CDR2 SNEGSKA (reference sequence). V was clipped by 3 bases and J by 4 bases, with 7 bases between them. This CDR3 is built from 12 residues.

V gene TRBV29-1 combines with J gene TRBJ2-1, with 9 bases matching TRBD1. CDR3 length equals 17 residues. Germline trimming cut 1 base from V and 0 bases from J; bases unmatched to any gene: 7. From germline, CDR1 is SQVTM and CDR2 ANQGSEA. As DNA, the CDR3 is TGCAGCGTTGAAGGAACAGGGGGCTACCCCTCCTACAATGAGCAGTTCTTC. Its translation: CSVEGTGGYPSYNEQFF.

In its sample, this clonotype was seen a few times. This CDR3 is missing its conserved last phenylalanine or tryptophan, likely due to a read error. CDR3 coding DNA: TGTGCCACCAGTGACCACGGCATGGGCCTCATTAATTCACCCCTCCACCTT. This gives the protein CATSDHGMGLINSPLHL. The rearrangement uses TRBV24-1 and TRBJ1-6; no clear D gene. The V end was cut by 4 bases, the J end by 6 bases, with 18 bases between. The CDR3 is 17 amino acids. Germline CDR1 KGHDR, CDR2 SFDVKD.

The rearrangement uses TRBV10-2 and TRBJ2-7; D may be TRBD2 (6 bases). Trimming took off 2 bases at V and 3 bases at J, with 11 bases between the two ends. This CDR3 is built from 14 residues. Looked up from germline, CDR1 is WSHSY and CDR2 is SAAADI. CDR3 sequence reads: CASSEPGSGYEQYF. CDR3 nucleotide sequence: TGCGCCAGCAGTGAGCCCGGGAGCGGCTACGAGCAGTACTTC.

V and J are TRBV28 and TRBJ1-2; a weak D match, TRBD1 (5 bases). V was shortened by 7 bases and J by 0 bases, with 18 bases between the two germline ends. Germline values: CDR1 MDHEN, CDR2 SYDVKM. This CDR3 has 16 residues. Here the CDR3 DNA reads TGTGCCAGCACCGACTCCGGGACGGCGTCTAACTATGGCTACACCTTC. The encoded protein is CASTDSGTASNYGYTF.

The V call is TRBV29-1, the J call TRBJ2-2; D not certain. V lost 5 bases and J 4 bases, leaving 2 bases between the germline ends. The CDR3 is 10 residues long. CDR1 and CDR2 (germline): SQVTM, ANQGSEA. CDR3 DNA: TGCAGCGTTAGCACCGGGGAGCTGTTTTTT. Amino acids: CSVSTGELFF.

As for this clonotype: It may be a read error: a sequence one base away is much more abundant. CDR3 coding DNA: TGTGCCAGCAGCCTAGTTACGAACACCGGGGAGCTGCTTTTT. Translating it yields CASSLVTNTGELLF. This sequence joins TRBV6-1 and TRBJ2-2; perhaps TRBD2 as D (5 bases). Per the germline V gene, CDR1 is MNHNS and CDR2 is SASEGT. This CDR3 contains 14 residues.

This clonotype has just a few counts. This may be a read error: a much more frequent sequence differs by one nucleotide. The chain is built from TRBV11-2 and TRBJ2-5; D is unresolved. Looked up from germline, CDR1 is SGHAT and CDR2 is FQNNGV. This CDR3 comprises 15 residues. The CDR3 loop is CAGSLLPGLQETQYF. The CDR3 bases are TGTGCCGGCAGCTTACTCCCGGGCCTCCAAGAGACCCAGTACTTC.

In its sample, this clonotype was seen many times. This chain connects TRBV12-3 or TRBV12-4 to TRBJ2-7, with D uncertain. This CDR3 contains 11 residues. V shed 6 bases and J shed 4 bases, with 7 bases lying between them. The CDR3, as DNA: TGTGCCAGCAGCCTCAATTACGAGCAGTACTTC. Its translation: CASSLNYEQYF.

A word on this clonotype: The missing conserved phenylalanine or tryptophan at the end of this CDR3 makes a read error likely. The chain employs TRBV6-2 or TRBV6-3 and TRBJ1-1, with D perhaps TRBD1 (5 bases). Germline V gene lookup returns CDR1 MNHEY and CDR2 SVGEGT. This CDR3 region has 13 residues. CDR3 DNA sequence: TGTGCCAGCAGCGTGTCCCTGGACACTGGAGCTTTCCTT. Protein: CASSVSLDTGAFL.

CDR3 nucleotide sequence: TGTGCCACCAGCAGAGATGTGACACAGGGTGGCAAAAACATTCAGTACTTC. The encoded protein is CATSRDVTQGGKNIQYF. This sequence joins TRBV15 and TRBJ2-4, with D possibly TRBD1 on 6 matching bases. Germline loops: CDR1 LNHNV, CDR2 YYDKDF (reference sequence). V lost 0 bases to trimming and J lost 3 bases, with 15 bases between them. CDR3 size: 17 residues.